Presented here are 22 T cell receptor beta chains from one specimen sequenced in a study of blood T cell repertoires in COVID-19. Data came from immunoSEQ multiplex PCR; TCRdb stores just in-frame clones and leaves some out. The table lists approximately 210,000 clones, about four fifths of them singletons. The sequenced material came from peripheral blood. These receptor sequences come from a woman between 45 and 60 years old with active or convalescent COVID-19.

The chain carries TRBV28 and TRBJ1-3; 7 nucleotides agree with TRBD1. V was pared by 2 bases and J by 8 bases, with 12 bases of the junction left unmatched. Germline CDR1 and CDR2: MDHEN and SYDVKM. The CDR3 has 16 amino acids. Here the CDR3 reads CASSLTRRGAKDTIYF. CDR3 sequence (DNA): TGTGCCAGCAGTTTAACTCGCAGGGGGGCGAAAGACACCATATATTTT.

V usage is TRBV19 and J usage is TRBJ1-2; 8 nucleotides match TRBD1. The CDR3 has 17 amino acids. The ends lost 4 bases at V and 4 bases at J; junction bases unmatched: 14. Germline-derived CDR1 and CDR2 are LNHDA and SQIVND (reference sequence). The CDR3 nucleotides are TGTGCCAGTAGTAGACCGGGACAGGTTATATTAAGCTATGGCTACACCTTC. Its translation: CASSRPGQVILSYGYTF.

The CDR3 DNA reads TGTGCCAGCAGCGCCGGGACAGCGAACACTGAAGCTTTCTTT. Residues: CASSAGTANTEAFF. The V gene is TRBV9, the J gene TRBJ1-1; 7 bases line up with TRBD1. Trimming at V came to 3 bases and at J to 1 base, leaving 3 bases not matched to a gene. The CDR3 loop spans 14 amino acids. Germline lookup yields CDR1 SGDLS and CDR2 YYNGEE.

In this sample, this clone turned up once. The chain uses TRBV5-4 and TRBJ2-5; 8 bases align to TRBD1. V shed 3 bases, J shed 4 bases, and the junction held 5 bases outside the gene matches. Germline V gene lookup returns CDR1 SGHNT and CDR2 YYREEE (reference sequence). The CDR3 consists of 14 residues. CDR3 sequence reads: CASSSPGQAETQYF. The CDR3 DNA is TGTGCCAGCAGCTCCCCGGGACAGGCAGAGACCCAGTACTTC.

The chain employs TRBV6-5 and TRBJ2-2; tentatively, D is TRBD2 (5 bases). V lost 2 bases to trimming and J lost 4 bases, with 11 bases between them. The germline V gene has CDR1 MNHEY and CDR2 SVGAGI. The CDR3 is made up of 15 amino acids. CDR3 coding DNA: TGTGCCAGCAGTTACGGGGAGTCGGGCACCGGGGAGCTGTTTTTT. Translated: CASSYGESGTGELFF.

V gene TRBV2 combines with J gene TRBJ2-4; 9 positions match TRBD2. This CDR3 has 16 amino acids. V shed 6 bases and J 3 bases; nucleotides not matched to a gene: 9. CDR1 and CDR2 from the germline V gene are SNHLY and FYNNEI. The CDR3 DNA reads TGTGCCAGCAGAACTGGAGCGGGGGGCGTCAAAAACATTCAGTACTTC. Translating gives CASRTGAGGVKNIQYF.

The chain employs TRBV21-1 and TRBJ1-5; the table calls TRBD1, which could not be checked here. TRBV21-1 is a pseudogene. The CDR3 loop spans 18 amino acids. The chain's CDR3 is CASITPDSIPYSNQPQHF. In DNA form, the CDR3 reads TGTGCCAGCATCACACCGGACAGTATACCATATAGCAATCAGCCCCAGCATTTT.

The chain carries TRBV7-9 and TRBJ1-2; tentative D call: TRBD1 (5 bases). Per germline, CDR1 SEHNR and CDR2 FQNEAQ (reference sequence). CDR3 length equals 14 residues. The V end was cut by 5 bases, the J end by 7 bases, with 17 bases between. CDR3 in amino acids: CASSPGLSPAGYTF. CDR3 nucleotides: TGTGCCAGCAGCCCGGGACTATCTCCGGCTGGCTACACCTTC.

The chain couples TRBV25-1 to TRBJ2-1; weak D call: TRBD1 (5 bases). Trimming took off 1 base at V and 0 bases at J, with 7 bases between the two ends. From germline, CDR1 is MGHDK and CDR2 SYGVNS. CDR3 size: 15 residues. The CDR3, as DNA: TGTGCCAGCAGTGAATGGGGCAGCTCCTACAATGAGCAGTTCTTC. Its protein product is CASSEWGSSYNEQFF. Combining the CDR3 with reference TRBV25-1 and TRBJ2-1 gives the whole variable domain EADIYQTPRYLVIGTGKKITLECSQTMGHDKMYWYQQDPGMELHLIHYSYGVNSTEKGDLSSESTVSRIRTEHFPLTLESARPSHTSQYLCASSEWGSSYNEQFFGPGTRLTVL.

The rearrangement uses TRBV29-1 and TRBJ1-1, with D hard to call. The CDR3 consists of 12 residues. V lost 8 bases to trimming and J lost 0 bases, with 10 bases between them. Germline CDR1 is SQVTM and CDR2 is ANQGSEA. The CDR3 protein is CSSSKMNTEAFF. The CDR3 DNA follows: TGCAGCTCTTCTAAAATGAACACTGAAGCTTTCTTT.

The chain joins TRBV5-1 to TRBJ2-7; 14 bases fit TRBD2. Trimming at V came to 5 bases and at J to 1 base, leaving 8 bases not matched to a gene. This CDR3 spans 17 amino acids. CDR1 and CDR2 (germline): SGHRS, YFSETQ. The CDR3 reads CASSRLGLAGESYEQYF. In DNA, the CDR3 is TGCGCCAGCAGTCGTTTGGGACTAGCGGGGGAATCCTACGAGCAGTACTTC.

The chain carries TRBV2 and TRBJ2-3, with TRBD2 identical over 7 bases. Germline CDR1 SNHLY, CDR2 FYNNEI. J gave up 11 bases and V 5 bases, and 13 bases lay outside the gene matches. The CDR3 sequence is 14 residues long. The CDR3 spells CASSTGLSGREQYF. As DNA, the CDR3 is TGTGCCAGCAGTACGGGACTATCGGGGAGGGAGCAGTATTTT.

The chain has TRBV25-1 and TRBJ1-2; D is ambiguous. The germline V and J ends were trimmed by 2 bases and 8 bases, with 18 bases remaining between them. Germline V CDR1 and CDR2: MGHDK, SYGVNS. The CDR3 spans 15 residues. CDR3 nucleotide sequence: TGTGCCAGCAGTGAAAGCTTAGGAGGAAGAAGAGGCTACACCTTC. Encoded protein: CASSESLGGRRGYTF.

The chain recombines TRBV5-1 with TRBJ2-3, with 12 bases that match TRBD2. The CDR3 totals 16 residues. V lost 4 bases, J lost 5 bases, and 8 bases stayed unmatched. The germline gives CDR1 SGHRS, CDR2 YFSETQ. This CDR3 is CASSVTSGSEGDTQYF. The CDR3 DNA follows: TGCGCCAGCAGCGTGACTAGCGGGAGTGAGGGAGATACGCAGTATTTT.

The rearrangement uses TRBV3-1 (or the pseudogene TRBV3-2) and TRBJ1-1, with 9 nucleotides matching TRBD1. The CDR3 consists of 18 residues. V trimming: 7 bases; J trimming: 2 bases; junction bases outside the gene matches: 17. Germline V gene data show CDR1 as LGHDT and CDR2 as YNNKEL (reference sequence). CDR3 amino acids: CASTPPWGQGSGNTEAFF. The CDR3 DNA reads TGTGCCAGCACCCCCCCCTGGGGACAGGGTAGTGGAAACACTGAAGCTTTCTTT.

This clone was observed a handful of times. The J gene is TRBJ2-7, the V gene TRBV18, with D perhaps TRBD1 (6 bases). With 5 bases removed from V and 6 bases from J, the gap between germline ends came to 11 bases. The CDR3 has 12 amino acids. CDR1 KGHSH and CDR2 LQKENI come from the germline V gene. The DNA for the CDR3 is TGTGCCAGCTCATCAGGACAGAGCGAGCAGTACGTC. Translated: CASSSGQSEQYV.

Comments on this clone: This may be a read error: a much more frequent sequence differs by one nucleotide. Other DNA sequences of this sample code for an identical CDR3. This sequence joins TRBV9 and TRBJ2-3, with D unresolved. The V gene's germline CDR1 is SGDLS and CDR2 YYNGEE. The length of the CDR3 is 12 residues. As DNA, the CDR3 is TGTGCCAGCAGCGCCCTCCCAGATACACAGTATTTT. Protein sequence: CASSALPDTQYF.

On this clone itself: The same CDR3 is also encoded by other DNA sequences in this sample. V usage is TRBV19 and J usage is TRBJ2-3, with TRBD2 identical over 14 bases. CDR3 length: 17 residues. J lost 5 bases, V lost 5 bases, and 9 bases had no gene match. Germline V gene data show CDR1 as LNHDA and CDR2 as SQIVND (reference sequence). This chain's CDR3 is CASSSRLAGGPEDTQYF. CDR3 sequence (DNA): TGTGCCAGTAGTTCGCGACTAGCGGGAGGGCCTGAAGATACGCAGTATTTT.

The gene calls are TRBV3-1 (or the pseudogene TRBV3-2) and TRBJ2-3; 7 nucleotides match TRBD1. The V gene's germline CDR1 is LGHDT and CDR2 YNNKEL (reference sequence). Trimming at V came to 6 bases and at J to 2 bases, leaving 8 bases not matched to a gene. The CDR3 has 15 residues. CDR3 DNA: TGTGCCAGCAGAGCCCAGACAGGGTTCACAGATACGCAGTATTTT. Translated: CASRAQTGFTDTQYF.

This clone was recorded only once. The genes are TRBV6-4 and TRBJ2-1, with 8 bases that match TRBD2. J lost 5 bases, V lost 3 bases, and 9 bases had no gene match. Germline assignment: CDR1 MRHNA and CDR2 SNTAGT. The CDR3 is 16 amino acids. CDR3 in DNA: TGTGCCAGCAGTGAAGGTCAGAGCGGGGGTCACAATGAGCAGTTCTTC. Protein: CASSEGQSGGHNEQFF.

This clone was seen repeatedly, ten times or more. The chain is built from TRBV11-2 and TRBJ2-7; TRBD1 is a possible D gene (5 bases). This CDR3 has 14 amino acids. Trimming stripped 5 bases from V and 5 bases from J, with 16 bases between. From germline, CDR1 is SGHAT and CDR2 FQNNGV. This chain's CDR3 is CASSTTAGSHEQYF. CDR3 nucleotides: TGTGCCAGCAGCACGACCGCAGGGTCTCACGAGCAGTACTTC.

This clone was counted only a few times. The chain has TRBV10-3 and TRBJ1-3; a weak D match, TRBD1 (5 bases). Germline values: CDR1 ENHRY, CDR2 SYGVKD. V shed 10 bases and J shed 7 bases, with 8 bases lying between them. The CDR3 contains 10 residues. CDR3 protein: CATGGNTIYF. The CDR3 DNA is TGTGCCACCGGGGGGAACACCATATATTTT.